This T cell receptor beta chain stems from a study of shared clonotypes between healthy human individuals. Produced via immunoSEQ multiplex PCR; TCRdb's table is partial and in-frame only. The sample carries around 2.1 million clones, around 95% recorded once. In its sample, this clone was seen once. V was clipped by 0 bases and J by 0 bases; unmatched bases: 7. The CDR3 totals 18 residues. The germline gives CDR1 WNHNN, CDR2 SYGVQD (reference sequence). This sequence was found in a man younger than 35 in good health. The sequencing sample was made of naive CD4+ T cells sorted from blood. Subset specified: CD45RA+ positively selected. The chain links TRBV10-1 to TRBJ2-1, with TRBD2 matching over 8 bases. This CDR3 reads CASSESGSGVSSYNEQFF. CDR3 nucleotide sequence: TGCGCCAGCAGTGAGTCTGGTAGCGGGGTTAGCTCCTACAATGAGCAGTTCTTC.